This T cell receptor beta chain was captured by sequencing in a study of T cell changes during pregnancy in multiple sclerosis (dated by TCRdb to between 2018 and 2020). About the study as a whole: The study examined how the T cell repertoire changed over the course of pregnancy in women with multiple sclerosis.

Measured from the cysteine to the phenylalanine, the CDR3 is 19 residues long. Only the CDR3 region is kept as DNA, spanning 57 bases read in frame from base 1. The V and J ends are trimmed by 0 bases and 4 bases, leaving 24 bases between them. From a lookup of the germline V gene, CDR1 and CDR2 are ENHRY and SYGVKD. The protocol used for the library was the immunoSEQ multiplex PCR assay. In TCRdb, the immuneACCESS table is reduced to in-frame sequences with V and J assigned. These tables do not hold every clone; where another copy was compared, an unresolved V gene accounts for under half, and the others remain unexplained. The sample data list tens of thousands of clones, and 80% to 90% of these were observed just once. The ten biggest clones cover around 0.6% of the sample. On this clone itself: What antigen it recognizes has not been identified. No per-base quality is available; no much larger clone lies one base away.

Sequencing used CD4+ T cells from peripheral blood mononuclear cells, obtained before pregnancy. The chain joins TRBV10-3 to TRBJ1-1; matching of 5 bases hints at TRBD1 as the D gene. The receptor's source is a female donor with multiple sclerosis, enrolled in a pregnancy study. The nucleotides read TGTGCCATCAGTGAGTCGCGTTCCCAGGGCATCAAGCGGGGCACTGAAGCTTTCTTT. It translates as CAISESRSQGIKRGTEAFF.